A selection of T cell receptor beta chains follows, all from one sample in a study of T-cell memory formation after mild COVID-19. TCRdb re-called the 5' RACE reads with MiXCR, one entry per CDR3 protein. The table shows roughly 180,000 distinct CDR3 sequences, with roughly 11% occurring only once. Sequenced input: PBMCs or a T cell subset sorted from them (not recorded which). The receptors were gathered from a man between 18 and 29 years old who had mild COVID-19 (a few samples of this study predate the infection). Cell type and time point are not known. Both conserved end residues are part of each CDR3. The D gene is left open where the match is weak. Where a row states a size, it is once, few, many or the class of an expanded clone; other rows omit it.

TRBV3-1	16	-	TRBJ1-2	-	TGTGCCAGCAGCCAAGCACCGGGCCGCAGGGTCCATGGCTACACCTTC	CASSQAPGRRVHGYTF
TRBV11-1	14	many	TRBJ2-7	TRBD1	TGTGCCAGCAGCTTTGTCGGACAGGACTACGAGCAGTACTTC	CASSFVGQDYEQYF
TRBV4-1	17	many	TRBJ1-2	-	TGCGCCAGCAGCCAAGTGGTTCGGGCCCGAAATTTATATGGCTACACCTTC	CASSQVVRARNLYGYTF
TRBV5-1	16	few	TRBJ2-2	TRBD2	TGCGCCAGCAGCTTGACGGGACTAGCGAGCACCGGGGAGCTGTTTTTT	CASSLTGLASTGELFF
TRBV3-1	14	many	TRBJ1-1	TRBD1	TGTGCCAGCAGCCTACAGGGGGGAGGCACTGAAGCTTTCTTT	CASSLQGGGTEAFF
TRBV20-1	14	few	TRBJ1-5	-	TGCAGTGCTAGAAACAGGGCTTGGAATCAGCCCCAGCATTTT	CSARNRAWNQPQHF
TRBV12-3/TRBV12-4	11	few	TRBJ2-1	TRBD1	TGTGCCAGCAGTTCAGGGACAGTGGCGTTCTTC	CASSSGTVAFF
TRBV28	14	-	TRBJ1-1	-	TGTGCCAGCAGTTTAGGAACGGGGAACACTGAAGCTTTCTTT	CASSLGTGNTEAFF
TRBV6-6	16	few	TRBJ2-3	-	TGTGCCAGCAGCTCCTCTGACTCTATCGGGACAGATACGCAGTATTTT	CASSSSDSIGTDTQYF
TRBV7-2	13	few	TRBJ1-2	TRBD1	TGTGCCAGCAGCGTAGGACAGGATCGCGGCTACACCTTC	CASSVGQDRGYTF
TRBV11-2	13	few	TRBJ2-1	-	TGTGCCAGCAGACCCGCGGGGGCCAATGAGCAGTTCTTC	CASRPAGANEQFF
TRBV4-3	15	-	TRBJ2-7	TRBD2	TGCGCCAGCAGCCATCTAGCGGGGGGGGCCTACGAGCAGTACTTC	CASSHLAGGAYEQYF
TRBV12-3/TRBV12-4	14	few	TRBJ2-2	-	TGTGCCAGCAGTATAAAGGCGAACACCGGGGAGCTGTTTTTT	CASSIKANTGELFF
TRBV6-5	13	few	TRBJ2-7	-	TGTGCCAGCAGTTACGGCTCCCAGGTGGAGCAGTACTTC	CASSYGSQVEQYF
TRBV2	12	many	TRBJ1-2	-	TGTGCCAGCACAGCATCTAACTATGGCTACACCTTC	CASTASNYGYTF
TRBV5-1	13	few	TRBJ1-1	-	TGCGCCAGCAGCTTGGAACCAAGCACTGAAGCTTTCTTT	CASSLEPSTEAFF
TRBV2	15	-	TRBJ1-6	TRBD1	TGTGCCAGCACAACTAGGGACAGGGGCGACTCACCCCTCCACTTT	CASTTRDRGDSPLHF
TRBV24-1	14	-	TRBJ1-2	-	TGTGCCACCAGTGATTCCTCGGTCAACTATGGCTACACCTTC	CATSDSSVNYGYTF
TRBV20-1	13	-	TRBJ2-4	TRBD1	TGCAGTGCCACAGGGGGCCACCAAAACATTCAGTACTTC	CSATGGHQNIQYF
TRBV14	17	-	TRBJ2-6	-	TGTGCCAGCAGCCAAGCTTTCCAGAGCTCTGGGGCCAACGTCCTGACTTTC	CASSQAFQSSGANVLTF
TRBV7-2	11	many	TRBJ2-5	-	TGTGCCAGCAGCGCCCAAGAGACCCAGTACTTC	CASSAQETQYF
TRBV25-1	13	many	TRBJ2-2	-	TGTGCCAGCAGCAGCCCCCGAACCGGGGAGCTGTTTTTT	CASSSPRTGELFF
TRBV4-3	14	many	TRBJ2-7	-	TGCGCCAGCAGCCGGGGGCAGGGCCCCTACGAGCAGTACTTC	CASSRGQGPYEQYF
TRBV7-9	15	many	TRBJ1-2	-	TGTGCCAGCAGCTTAGGGGGCGGAACAGACAATGGCTACACCTTC	CASSLGGGTDNGYTF
TRBV11-3	15	many	TRBJ2-2	TRBD1	TGTGCCAGCAGCTGGGGACAGGGCGACACCGGGGAGCTGTTTTTT	CASSWGQGDTGELFF
TRBV5-1	13	many	TRBJ2-5	-	TGCGCCAGCAGCGTGGACCGGTCGGAGACCCAGTACTTC	CASSVDRSETQYF
TRBV20-1	14	many	TRBJ1-5	-	TGCAGTGCTAGAGTGGGGGCCGTTAATCAGCCCCAGCATTTT	CSARVGAVNQPQHF
TRBV7-2	16	few	TRBJ2-3	TRBD2	TGTGCCAGCAGCTCCGGGACTAGCGGATACACAGATACGCAGTATTTT	CASSSGTSGYTDTQYF
TRBV10-3	13	few	TRBJ1-1	TRBD1	TGTGCCATCAGACCCGACAGGGAGACTGAAGCTTTCTTT	CAIRPDRETEAFF
TRBV5-1	14	few	TRBJ2-3	-	TGCGCCAGCAGCTTGGGGACCTTCACAGATACGCAGTATTTT	CASSLGTFTDTQYF
TRBV28	13	few	TRBJ1-1	-	TGTGCGGCCCACACGCGGGTCCCAGCTGAAGCTTTCTTT	CAAHTRVPAEAFF
TRBV3-1	14	-	TRBJ2-3	-	TGTGCCAGCAGCCAACGGCTAGCACCCGATACGCAGTATTTT	CASSQRLAPDTQYF
TRBV7-2	16	many	TRBJ2-2	TRBD2	TGTGCCAGCAGCCCTCCGGGAGCGGGGGACCCCGGGGAGCTGTTTTTT	CASSPPGAGDPGELFF
TRBV7-9	17	many	TRBJ2-5	TRBD1	TGTGCCAGCAGCTCACTATATCCGGGACAGCTACAAGAGACCCAGTACTTC	CASSSLYPGQLQETQYF
TRBV20-1	13	-	TRBJ1-1	-	TGCAGTGCTATTATGTTCATGAACACTGAAGCTTTCTTT	CSAIMFMNTEAFF
TRBV12-3/TRBV12-4	15	-	TRBJ1-2	-	TGTGCCAGCAGAACGGACGGTTCCAAGGCTTATGGCTACACCTTC	CASRTDGSKAYGYTF
TRBV5-1	14	-	TRBJ2-5	-	TGCGCCAGCAGCACAAACGGCTTCCAAGAGACCCAGTACTTC	CASSTNGFQETQYF
TRBV6-6	13	few	TRBJ1-2	-	TGTGCCAGCAGTTACCCTACAGGACCTGGCTACACCTTC	CASSYPTGPGYTF
TRBV12-3/TRBV12-4	14	few	TRBJ2-3	-	TGTGCCAGCACCCGGGGGTTTTTAACAGATACGCAGTATTTT	CASTRGFLTDTQYF
TRBV5-1	14	many	TRBJ2-4	TRBD1	TGCGCCAGCAGCTTGGGACAGGGCCAAAACATTCAGTACTTC	CASSLGQGQNIQYF
TRBV5-1	15	many	TRBJ1-3	-	TGCGCCAGCAGCTTGGCTGGGGGGCACGGAAACACCATATATTTT	CASSLAGGHGNTIYF
TRBV18	15	-	TRBJ1-6	TRBD1	TGTGCCAGCTCGCGGGACAGCCGTTGGGGATCACCCCTCCACTTT	CASSRDSRWGSPLHF
TRBV20-1	15	-	TRBJ2-4	TRBD1	TGCAGTCCCGGGACAGGGGCGGGGGCCAAAAACATTCAGTACTTC	CSPGTGAGAKNIQYF
TRBV20-1	15	-	TRBJ1-6	TRBD1	TGCAGTGCTAGAGATCTTTTACAGGGGGGCTCACCCCTCCACTTT	CSARDLLQGGSPLHF
TRBV5-1	14	-	TRBJ2-5	TRBD1	TGCGCCAGCAGCTTGGCCGCAGGGGGCGAGACCCAGTACTTC	CASSLAAGGETQYF
TRBV7-2	16	few	TRBJ1-3	-	TGTGCCAGCAGCTGGATCGGGACAAACTCTGGAAACACCATATATTTT	CASSWIGTNSGNTIYF
TRBV12-3/TRBV12-4	16	few	TRBJ1-5	TRBD1	TGTGCCAGCAGTCCCGCGGGACGACAGGGACACCAGCCCCAGCATTTT	CASSPAGRQGHQPQHF
TRBV2	11	-	TRBJ1-2	-	TGTGCCAGCAGTGGGGACCCTGGCTACACCTTC	CASSGDPGYTF
TRBV4-2	12	few	TRBJ1-2	-	TGTGCCAGCAGCCAAGGCAACTATGGCTACACCTTC	CASSQGNYGYTF
TRBV4-3	18	-	TRBJ1-2	-	TGCGCCAGCAGCCAGTTACCGGGACTGGGCCTAGCTAACTCGGGCTACACCTTC	CASSQLPGLGLANSGYTF
TRBV4-2	16	few	TRBJ2-2	-	TGTGCCAGCAGCCACGTGGGACCGACTAACACCGGGGAGCTGTTTTTT	CASSHVGPTNTGELFF
TRBV3-1	14	few	TRBJ2-7	-	TGTGCCAGCAGCCACAGGGGGACTACCTACGAGCAGTACTTC	CASSHRGTTYEQYF
TRBV5-1	12	few	TRBJ1-1	-	TGCGCCAGCAGCGCCCCCGACACTGAAGCTTTCTTT	CASSAPDTEAFF
TRBV12-3/TRBV12-4	15	few	TRBJ1-3	-	TGTGCCAGCAGTTTACAGGCAGACTCTGGAAACACCATATATTTT	CASSLQADSGNTIYF
TRBV6-5	13	-	TRBJ1-1	TRBD1	TGTGCCAGCAGACTGACAGGGTTCACTGAAGCTTTCTTT	CASRLTGFTEAFF
TRBV4-1	16	-	TRBJ2-6	-	TGCGCCAGCAGCCAAGAGGCACTCTCTGGGGCCAACGTCCTGACTTTC	CASSQEALSGANVLTF
TRBV12-3/TRBV12-4	12	few	TRBJ1-2	-	TGTGCCAGCAGTTTAGCGACGACCCCCTCCGCCTTC	CASSLATTPSAF
TRBV20-1	15	many	TRBJ2-5	-	TGCAGTGCTAGAATCCCAGGATCGTTTCAAGAGACCCAGTACTTC	CSARIPGSFQETQYF
TRBV27	14	-	TRBJ1-1	-	TGTGCCAGCAGTTTTCAGGGGACAAACACTGAAGCTTTCTTT	CASSFQGTNTEAFF
TRBV18	14	few	TRBJ1-2	-	TGTGCCAGCTCACCACAGGGGTCTAACTATGGCTACACCTTC	CASSPQGSNYGYTF